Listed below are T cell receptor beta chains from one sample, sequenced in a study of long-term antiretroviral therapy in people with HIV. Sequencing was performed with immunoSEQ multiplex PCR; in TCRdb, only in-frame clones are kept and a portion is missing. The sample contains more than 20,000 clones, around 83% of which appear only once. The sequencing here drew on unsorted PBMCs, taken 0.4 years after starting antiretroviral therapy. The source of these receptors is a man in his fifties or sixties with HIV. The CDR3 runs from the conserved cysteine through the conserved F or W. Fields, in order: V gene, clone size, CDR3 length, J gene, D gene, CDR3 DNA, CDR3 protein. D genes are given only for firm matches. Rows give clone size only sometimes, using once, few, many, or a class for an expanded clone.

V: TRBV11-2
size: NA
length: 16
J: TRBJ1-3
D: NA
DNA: TGTGCCAGCAGCTCCCTGGGAACCCGAGGGAGAAACACCATATATTTT
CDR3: CASSSLGTRGRNTIYF

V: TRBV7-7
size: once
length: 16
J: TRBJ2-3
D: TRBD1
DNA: TGTGCTAGCAGCCCCCTTAGACAGGGGTTAACTGATACGCAGTATTTT
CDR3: CASSPLRQGLTDTQYF

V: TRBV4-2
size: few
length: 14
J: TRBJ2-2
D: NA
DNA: TGTGCCAGCAGCCAAGAAGCGAACACCGGGGAGCTGTTTTTT
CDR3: CASSQEANTGELFF

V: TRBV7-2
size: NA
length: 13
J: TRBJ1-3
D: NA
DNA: TGTGCCACCGCTGTTGGCTCTGGAAACACCATATATTTT
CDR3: CATAVGSGNTIYF

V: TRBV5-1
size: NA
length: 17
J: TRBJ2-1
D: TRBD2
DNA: TGCGCCAGCAGACCCGAGCCGGGGGGGTGGCTTTGGAATGAGCAGTTCTTC
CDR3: CASRPEPGGWLWNEQFF

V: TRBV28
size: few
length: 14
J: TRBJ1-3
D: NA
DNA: TGTGCCAGCAGCCGGACAACTACTGGAAACACCATATATTTT
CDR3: CASSRTTTGNTIYF

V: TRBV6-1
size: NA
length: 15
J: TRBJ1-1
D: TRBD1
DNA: TGTGCCAGCAGTAGGGACAGGGGTCCGAACACTGAAGCTTTCTTT
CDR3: CASSRDRGPNTEAFF

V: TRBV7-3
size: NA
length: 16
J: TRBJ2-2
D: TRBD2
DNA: TGTGCCAGCAGCTTAATATGGGGGGGGAACACCGGGGAGCTGTTTTTT
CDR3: CASSLIWGGNTGELFF

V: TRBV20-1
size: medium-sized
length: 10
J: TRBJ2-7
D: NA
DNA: TGCAGTGCTATCATCAACGAGCAGTACTTC
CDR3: CSAIINEQYF

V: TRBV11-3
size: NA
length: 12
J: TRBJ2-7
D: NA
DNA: TGTGCCAGCAGCTTCAATAGAGACGAGCAGTACTTC
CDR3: CASSFNRDEQYF

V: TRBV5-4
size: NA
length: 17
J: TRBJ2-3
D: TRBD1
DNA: TGTGCCAGCAGCGCAAGAAAAGGGGGCGCCGGAGCAGATACGCAGTATTTT
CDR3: CASSARKGGAGADTQYF

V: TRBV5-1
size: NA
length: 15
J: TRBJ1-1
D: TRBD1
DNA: TGCGCCAGCAGCTTGGCGGACAGGGGATTGAATAAGGCTTTCTTT
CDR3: CASSLADRGLNKAFF

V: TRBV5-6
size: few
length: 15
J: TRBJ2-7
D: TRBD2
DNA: TGTGCCAGCAGCTTGGCCGGGGGGGGGAACTACGAGCAGTACTTC
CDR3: CASSLAGGGNYEQYF

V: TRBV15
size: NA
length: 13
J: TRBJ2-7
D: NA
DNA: TGTGCCACCAGCAGAGGACCTTACTACGAGCAGTACTTC
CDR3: CATSRGPYYEQYF

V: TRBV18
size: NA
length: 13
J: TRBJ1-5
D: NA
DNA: TGTGCCAGCTCACCATCCGGCGATCAGCCCCAGCATTTT
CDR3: CASSPSGDQPQHF

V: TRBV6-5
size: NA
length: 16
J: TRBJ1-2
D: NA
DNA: TGTGCCAGCAGTTACTTTCGGGCAGCTTCCACATATGGCTACACCTTC
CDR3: CASSYFRAASTYGYTF

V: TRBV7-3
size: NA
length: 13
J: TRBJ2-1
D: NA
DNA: TGTGCCAGCAGGTCGACTAGTAAGGATGAGCAGTTCTTC
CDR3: CASRSTSKDEQFF

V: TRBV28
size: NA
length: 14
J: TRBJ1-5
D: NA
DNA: TGTGCCAGCGTAGACTCTAATAGCAATCAGCCCCAGCATTTT
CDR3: CASVDSNSNQPQHF

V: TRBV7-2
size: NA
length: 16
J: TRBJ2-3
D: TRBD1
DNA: TGTGCCAGCAGCATACAGGGGGCAGGCGGCACAGATACGCAGTATTTT
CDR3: CASSIQGAGGTDTQYF

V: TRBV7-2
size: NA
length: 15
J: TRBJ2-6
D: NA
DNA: TGTGCCAGCAGCGTTACCCCTTCTGGGGCCAACGTCCTGACTTTC
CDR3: CASSVTPSGANVLTF

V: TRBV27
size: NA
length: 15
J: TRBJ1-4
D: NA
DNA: TGTGCCAGCAGTCCCTTAACAGGTCTCAATGAAAAACTGTTTTTT
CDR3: CASSPLTGLNEKLFF

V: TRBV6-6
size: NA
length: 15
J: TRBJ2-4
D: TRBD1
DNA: TGTGCCAGCAGTCTCCTTGGGACAGGGGGAAACATTCAGTACTTC
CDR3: CASSLLGTGGNIQYF

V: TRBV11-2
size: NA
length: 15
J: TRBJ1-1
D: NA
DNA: TGTGCCAGCAGCCATCAGCGGGGGGTTTCCACTGAAGCTTTCTTT
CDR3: CASSHQRGVSTEAFF

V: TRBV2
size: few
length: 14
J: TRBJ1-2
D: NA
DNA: TGTGCCAGCAGTGAAAGGCAGGCCTCCAGGGGCTACACCTTC
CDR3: CASSERQASRGYTF

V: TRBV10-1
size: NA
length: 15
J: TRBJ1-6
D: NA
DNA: TGCGCCAGCAGTGAACGTCATAGTGGTAATTCACCCCTCCACTTT
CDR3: CASSERHSGNSPLHF

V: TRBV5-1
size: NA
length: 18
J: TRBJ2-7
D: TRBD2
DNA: TGCGCCAGCAGCTTGGAGTGGACTAGCGGGGGGCATCCCTACGAGCAGTACTTC
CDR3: CASSLEWTSGGHPYEQYF

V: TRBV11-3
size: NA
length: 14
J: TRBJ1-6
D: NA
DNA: TGTGCCAGCAGCACGTCAGGGGTAGGTTCACCCCTCCACTTT
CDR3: CASSTSGVGSPLHF

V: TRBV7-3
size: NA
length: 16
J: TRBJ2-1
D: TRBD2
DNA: TGTGCCAGCAGGGCCGGGCCGGGACTAGCGACGAATGAGCAGTTCTTC
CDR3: CASRAGPGLATNEQFF

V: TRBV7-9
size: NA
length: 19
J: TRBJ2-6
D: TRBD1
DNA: TGTGCCAGCAGCCACAGACAGGGGGGTCCTCTCTCTGGGGCCAACGTCCTGACTTTC
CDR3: CASSHRQGGPLSGANVLTF

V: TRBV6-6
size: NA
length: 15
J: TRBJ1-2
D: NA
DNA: TGTGCCAGCAGTATCGGGCGGCCTTCTGACTATGGCTACACCTTC
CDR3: CASSIGRPSDYGYTF

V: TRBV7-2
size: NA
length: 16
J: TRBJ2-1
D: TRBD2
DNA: TGTGCCAGCAGCTTAGGGCAACTAGCGGGGGGTAATGAGCAGTTCTTC
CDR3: CASSLGQLAGGNEQFF

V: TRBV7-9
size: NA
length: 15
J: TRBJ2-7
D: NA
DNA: TGTGCCAGCAGCTCCGAATCGGGGCAAGGCTACGAGCAGTACTTC
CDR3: CASSSESGQGYEQYF

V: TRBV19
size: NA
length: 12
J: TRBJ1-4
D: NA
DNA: TGTGCCAGTAATCTACCCACCGGAAAACTGTTTTTT
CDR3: CASNLPTGKLFF

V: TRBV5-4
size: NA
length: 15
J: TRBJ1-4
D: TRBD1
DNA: TGTGCCAGCAGCAACCCCGGGACAGGGTCTGAAAAACTGTTTTTT
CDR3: CASSNPGTGSEKLFF

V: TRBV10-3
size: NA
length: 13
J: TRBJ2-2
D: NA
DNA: TGTGCCAAAGGCAGGGAGAGCACCGGGGAGCTGTTTTTT
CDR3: CAKGRESTGELFF

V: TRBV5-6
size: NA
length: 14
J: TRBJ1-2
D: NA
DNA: TGTGCCAGCAGCCTTCCGGGAGATCTCTATGGCTACACCTTC
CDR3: CASSLPGDLYGYTF

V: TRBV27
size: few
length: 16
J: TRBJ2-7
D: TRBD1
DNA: TGTGCCAGCAGTTTGGGGGCAGGGGGCATTCTCTACGAGCAGTACTTC
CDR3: CASSLGAGGILYEQYF

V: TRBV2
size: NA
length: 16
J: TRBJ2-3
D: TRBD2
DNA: TGTGCCAGCAGTGATTGGGCGGGGGGGCCTTACGATACGCAGTATTTT
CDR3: CASSDWAGGPYDTQYF

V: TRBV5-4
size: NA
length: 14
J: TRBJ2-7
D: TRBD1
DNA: TGTGCCAGCAGCTTGAGGGACAGACACTACGAGCAGTACTTC
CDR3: CASSLRDRHYEQYF

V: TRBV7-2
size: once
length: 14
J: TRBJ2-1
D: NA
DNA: TGTGCCACCTCACCGGGGGCCGCCTACAATGAGCAGTTCTTC
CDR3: CATSPGAAYNEQFF

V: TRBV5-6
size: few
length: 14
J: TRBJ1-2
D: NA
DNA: TGTGCCAGCAGCTTATTAGGGGGGGACTATGGCTACACCTTC
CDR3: CASSLLGGDYGYTF

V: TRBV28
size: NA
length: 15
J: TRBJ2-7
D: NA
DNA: TGTGCCAGCAGTTCCCTCGAGGGGTACTCCTACGAGCAGTACTTC
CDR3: CASSSLEGYSYEQYF

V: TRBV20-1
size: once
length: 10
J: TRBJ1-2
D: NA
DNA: TGCAGTGCCCAATTCTTGGAGTACACCTTC
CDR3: CSAQFLEYTF

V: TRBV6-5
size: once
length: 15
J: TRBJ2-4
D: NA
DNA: TGTGCCAGCAGTTACTCGAGGGGAGCCAAAAACATTCAGTACTTC
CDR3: CASSYSRGAKNIQYF

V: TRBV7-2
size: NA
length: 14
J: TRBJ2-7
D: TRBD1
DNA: TGTGCCAGCAGCCTAGGACAGGGGGATCACGAGCAGTACTTC
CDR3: CASSLGQGDHEQYF

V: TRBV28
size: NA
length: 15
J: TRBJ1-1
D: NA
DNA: TGTGCCAGCAGTCCCATCCGGACAGTCAACACTGAAGCTTTCTTT
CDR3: CASSPIRTVNTEAFF